This entry lists 31 T cell receptor beta chains sequenced from one sample in a study of CD8+CD57+ T cells in acquired aplastic anemia. Template material for TCR beta VDJ and CDR3 profiling consisted of genomic DNA. One entry per CDR3 protein, called by TCRdb with MiXCR from the reads. The data contain under 200,000 distinct CDR3 sequences, roughly 40% of them singletons. Sequencing used sorted CD4+, CD8+, or CD8+CD57+ T cells (not recorded which) from PBMCs. These receptors all come from a human donor in good health.

This clonotype was detected once. Its ends do not fully match the called genes, so a read error is possible. The rearrangement joins TRBV15 to TRBJ1-2; no clear D. Germline V gene sequence: CDR1 LNHNV, CDR2 YYDKDF (reference sequence). The CDR3 length is 14 residues. The CDR3 region is CATSRAREGHGCTF. The CDR3 nucleotides are TGTGCCACCAGCAGAGCCCGGGAAGGGCATGGCTGCACCTTC.

This clonotype occurred many times. The CDR3 DNA follows: TGTGCCAGCAGCTTATTGGGGACGATGAACACTGAAGCTTTCTTT. Translated, it gives CASSLLGTMNTEAFF. J is TRBJ1-1 and V is TRBV7-2, with D maybe TRBD1 (5 bases). Germline V gene sequence: CDR1 SGHTA, CDR2 FQGNSA. With 2 bases removed from V and 0 bases from J, the gap between germline ends came to 10 bases. This CDR3 region has 15 residues.

In this sample, this clonotype turned up many times. The chain employs TRBV5-1 and TRBJ2-7; no clear D gene. The CDR3 is 15 amino acids. V shed 0 bases and J shed 2 bases, with 12 bases lying between them. CDR1 and CDR2 (germline): SGHRS, YFSETQ. The CDR3 DNA sequence: TGCGCCAGCAGCTTGGCCCTAGGCGGTACCTACGAGCAGTACTTC. It yields the protein CASSLALGGTYEQYF.

In this sample, this clonotype turned up a few times. The DNA of the CDR3 is TGCGCCAGCAGTGCCGGGACACCAAACACTGAAGCTTTCTTT. Its protein is CASSAGTPNTEAFF. The J gene is TRBJ1-1, the V gene TRBV10-1, with D possibly matching TRBD1 (6 bases). This CDR3 has 14 residues. Trimming removed 4 bases at V and 2 bases at J, with 11 bases between. Germline lookup yields CDR1 WNHNN and CDR2 SYGVQD (reference sequence).

This clonotype was observed many times. The V gene is TRBV20-1, the J gene TRBJ1-6; no clear D. The V end lost 3 bases, the J end lost 8 bases, and 8 bases lay between the germline ends. CDR3 length: 12 residues. The V gene's germline CDR1 is DFQATT and CDR2 SNEGSKA (reference sequence). Here the CDR3 DNA reads TGCAGTGCTAGGGGCGAATATTCACCCCTCCACTTT. Protein product: CSARGEYSPLHF.

This clonotype was observed at least ten times. The rearrangement links TRBV7-2 to TRBJ2-7, with TRBD1 matching over 8 bases. Unmatched junction bases numbered 6, after V lost 5 bases and J lost 6 bases. This CDR3 spans 13 amino acids. Germline CDR1 is SGHTA and CDR2 is FQGNSA. The CDR3 DNA is TGTGCCAGCAGCCCGACAGGGGCAGGCGAGCAGTACTTC. Its translation: CASSPTGAGEQYF.

This clonotype was picked up many times. The chain is built from TRBV4-2 and TRBJ2-7, with a weak D call TRBD2 (6 bases). Trimming took off 5 bases at V and 0 bases at J, with 14 bases between the two ends. Germline loops: CDR1 LGHNA, CDR2 YNFKEQ. The CDR3 extends over 15 amino acids. The chain's CDR3 is CASSYSRGSSYEQYF. The CDR3 DNA reads as TGTGCCAGCAGCTACTCACGGGGGAGCTCCTACGAGCAGTACTTC.

In this sample, this clonotype turned up many times. The V and J genes are TRBV7-3 and TRBJ2-1, with TRBD2 matching 14 bases. This CDR3 contains 16 residues. Trimming cost V 1 base and J 8 bases; bases outside gene matches: 4. The V gene's germline CDR1 is SGHTA and CDR2 FQGTGA. The CDR3 loop reads CASSLIGTSGGYEQFF. The CDR3, as DNA: TGTGCCAGCAGCTTAATCGGGACTAGCGGGGGTTATGAGCAGTTCTTC.

The genes are TRBV2 and TRBJ1-1; D might be TRBD1 (6 bases). The germline V gene encodes CDR1 SNHLY and CDR2 FYNNEI. Trimming removed 8 bases at V and 4 bases at J, with 14 bases between. This CDR3 region has 13 residues. CDR3 residues: CASDEQGSTEAFF. The CDR3 coding sequence is TGTGCCAGCGATGAGCAGGGGAGCACTGAAGCTTTCTTT.

V usage is TRBV5-1 and J usage is TRBJ1-5; D might be TRBD1 (6 bases). The germline CDR1 and CDR2 sequences are SGHRS and YFSETQ. CDR3 length equals 15 residues. Trimming took 2 bases from V and 7 from J, leaving 16 bases between them. The CDR3 coding sequence is TGCGCCAGCAGCTTACAACCGGGACAACAACAGCCCCAGCATTTT. It yields the protein CASSLQPGQQQPQHF.

The rearrangement uses TRBV10-3 and TRBJ1-5; the D gene is possibly TRBD1 (6 bases). The CDR3 loop spans 13 amino acids. The V end was cut by 11 bases, the J end by 7 bases, with 18 bases between. Per germline, CDR1 ENHRY and CDR2 SYGVKD. CDR3 DNA sequence: TGTGCCGGGCCCGGGACATTCGGGCAGCCCCAGCATTTT. As protein: CAGPGTFGQPQHF.

The J gene is TRBJ2-1, the V gene TRBV5-1; TRBD2 matches 9 bases. The CDR3 is 18 residues long. Germline lookup yields CDR1 SGHRS and CDR2 YFSETQ. After removal of 0 bases from V and 6 bases from J, the junction contained 13 bases not matched to a gene. CDR3 sequence (DNA): TGCGCCAGCAGCTTGGTTCCGCTAGCGGGATCCCGCGGCAATGAGCAGTTCTTC. Amino acid sequence: CASSLVPLAGSRGNEQFF.

V gene TRBV20-1 combines with J gene TRBJ1-6; D is perhaps TRBD1 (5 bases). V lost 0 bases to trimming and J lost 7 bases, with 16 bases between them. The CDR3 is 16 amino acids. The germline V gene encodes CDR1 DFQATT and CDR2 SNEGSKA (reference sequence). CDR3 protein: CSARDRGTGGNSPLHF. CDR3 DNA sequence: TGCAGTGCTAGAGATCGCGGAACCGGGGGAAATTCACCCCTCCACTTT.

The table lists this clonotype with many counts. This chain connects TRBV18 to TRBJ2-7, with D uncertain. The germline V and J ends were trimmed by 0 bases and 2 bases, with 8 bases remaining between them. The CDR3 consists of 14 residues. Per germline, CDR1 KGHSH and CDR2 LQKENI. The CDR3 loop reads CASSPPSKAYEQYF. The CDR3 nucleotides are TGTGCCAGCTCACCACCGTCAAAGGCCTACGAGCAGTACTTC.

The chain employs TRBV10-3 and TRBJ1-2; D may be TRBD1 (6 bases). Looked up from germline, CDR1 is ENHRY and CDR2 is SYGVKD. The CDR3 totals 12 residues. Trimming took 9 bases from V and 5 from J, leaving 13 bases between them. In DNA form, the CDR3 reads TGTGCCATTATGGACAGTTCTTATGGCTACACCTTC. Translating gives CAIMDSSYGYTF.

The V call is TRBV20-1, the J call TRBJ2-3, with 10 bases lining up with TRBD2. The ends lost 6 bases at V and 3 bases at J; junction bases unmatched: 6. This CDR3 has 14 amino acids. Germline loops: CDR1 DFQATT, CDR2 SNEGSKA (reference sequence). In DNA, the CDR3 is TGCAGTGCGGGTGGGGGACTAGCGACAGATACGCAGTATTTT. It translates to CSAGGGLATDTQYF.

This clonotype has just one count. This clone may be a read error of a much larger clone one base away. Because the CDR3 is missing its conserved closing phenylalanine or tryptophan, this is likely a read error. The rearrangement uses TRBV6-1 and TRBJ1-1; the D gene is possibly TRBD1 (5 bases). Trimming stripped 6 bases from V and 7 bases from J, with 15 bases between. The CDR3 sequence is 13 residues long. Germline-derived CDR1 and CDR2 are MNHNS and SASEGT. For the CDR3, the DNA is TGTGCCAGCAGCCGCGGGACGCGCGTTGAAGCTTTCTCT. It codes for CASSRGTRVEAFS.

This clonotype was recorded once. This chain links TRBV7-2 with TRBJ1-2; no reliable D call. There are 14 residues in the CDR3. V lost 5 bases to trimming and J lost 9 bases, with 19 bases between them. The germline gives CDR1 SGHTA, CDR2 FQGNSA. The CDR3 sequence: CASSPVGLPQSYTF. For the CDR3, the DNA is TGTGCCAGCAGCCCCGTTGGTTTGCCCCAGAGCTACACCTTC.

The rearrangement joins TRBV28 to TRBJ1-5; the D gene is possibly TRBD1 (5 bases). The germline V and J ends were trimmed by 5 bases and 5 bases, with 7 bases remaining between them. The CDR3 spans 12 residues. Germline CDR1 reads MDHEN; CDR2 reads SYDVKM. The chain's CDR3 is CASSQGYQPQHF. The CDR3 DNA reads TGTGCCAGCAGTCAGGGATATCAGCCCCAGCATTTT.

This clonotype was picked up many times. The chain uses TRBV7-9 and TRBJ1-2, with 8 bases aligning to TRBD1. The V segment lost 6 bases and the J segment 4 bases; nucleotides outside the gene matches: 10. Germline values: CDR1 SEHNR, CDR2 FQNEAQ (reference sequence). The CDR3 covers 15 residues. CDR3 bases: TGTGCCAGCAGTGCCCCAGGACAGGGTGCCTATGGCTACACCTTC. It encodes CASSAPGQGAYGYTF.

The chain combines TRBV7-2 with TRBJ1-5; 7 bases match TRBD1. CDR3 length equals 14 residues. J lost 4 bases, V lost 4 bases, and 4 bases had no gene match. Germline values: CDR1 SGHTA, CDR2 FQGNSA. CDR3 sequence reads: CASSSRQGNQPQHF. For the CDR3, the DNA is TGTGCCAGCAGCTCCCGACAGGGAAATCAGCCCCAGCATTTT.

The rearrangement links TRBV15 to TRBJ2-7, with TRBD1 identical over 9 bases. Germline assignment: CDR1 LNHNV and CDR2 YYDKDF (reference sequence). This CDR3 is 13 amino acids long. Unmatched junction bases numbered 5, after V lost 5 bases and J lost 6 bases. The DNA for the CDR3 is TGTGCCACCAGCGGAACAGGGGGCACCGAGCAGTACTTC. Translation: CATSGTGGTEQYF. Supplemented by reference TRBV15 and TRBJ2-7, the full variable domain reads DAMVIQNPRYQVTQFGKPVTLSCSQTLNHNVMYWYQQKSSQAPKLLFHYYDKDFNNEADTPDNFQSRRPNTSFCFLDIRSPGLGDTAMYLCATSGTGGTEQYFGPGTRLTVT.

This clonotype is categorized as medium-sized (0.01 to 0.1%). The genes are TRBV7-2 and TRBJ2-5, with a tentative D call TRBD1 (6 bases). Germline CDR1 is SGHTA and CDR2 is FQGNSA. Trimming took 4 bases from V and 5 from J, leaving 11 bases between them. This CDR3 is 13 amino acids long. The DNA for the CDR3 is TGTGCCAGCAGCTCAGGGGTGGAGGAGACCCAGTACTTC. Translation: CASSSGVEETQYF.

The rearrangement joins TRBV5-1 to TRBJ2-1; no clear D. The germline V gene encodes CDR1 SGHRS and CDR2 YFSETQ. V was pared by 1 base and J by 10 bases, with 6 bases between. The CDR3 has 11 amino acids. The chain's CDR3 is CASSLSQEQFF. The CDR3, as DNA: TGCGCCAGCAGCTTGTCCCAGGAGCAGTTCTTC.

The chain carries TRBV24-1 and TRBJ2-7; a possible D gene is TRBD1 (6 bases). The V end lost 2 bases, the J end lost 2 bases, and 12 bases lay between the germline ends. CDR3 size: 15 residues. Germline lookup yields CDR1 KGHDR and CDR2 SFDVKD. In DNA, the CDR3 is TGTGCCACCAGTGATTCGTACAGGGTCCCCTACGAGCAGTACTTC. Amino acids: CATSDSYRVPYEQYF.

This clonotype was observed a few times. V usage is TRBV7-2 and J usage is TRBJ2-4, with D possibly matching TRBD1 (6 bases). This CDR3 is built from 15 residues. From germline, CDR1 is SGHTA and CDR2 FQGNSA. V was shortened by 6 bases and J by 3 bases, with 15 bases between the two germline ends. In DNA, the CDR3 is TGTGCCAGCAGTATACAGGGAATGGTCAAAAACATTCAGTACTTC. It is translated as CASSIQGMVKNIQYF.

The V call is TRBV2, the J call TRBJ2-7; D is undetermined. V was pared by 5 bases and J by 7 bases, with 15 bases between. Looked up from germline, CDR1 is SNHLY and CDR2 is FYNNEI. This CDR3 has 13 residues. The CDR3 region is CASSLVRTAEQYF. The CDR3 region has the DNA TGTGCCAGCAGTTTAGTCCGGACGGCGGAGCAGTACTTC.

This clonotype was seen more than once but under ten times. This chain connects TRBV28 to TRBJ2-7; 11 bases match TRBD1. CDR3 length equals 17 residues. Germline V gene data show CDR1 as MDHEN and CDR2 as SYDVKM. Losses at the gene ends were 5 bases for V and 3 bases for J; bases not matched to a gene: 12. As DNA, the CDR3 is TGTGCCAGCAGTCCAACCGGGGACAGGGGGTCTAACTACGAGCAGTACTTC. This sequence encodes CASSPTGDRGSNYEQYF.

The DNA of the CDR3 is TGTGCCAGCAGCCACCTGTGGCCCCAGCATTTT. Protein product: CASSHLWPQHF. V is TRBV28 and J is TRBJ1-5; unclear D gene. The V end lost 6 bases, the J end lost 9 bases, and 9 bases lay between the germline ends. From germline, CDR1 is MDHEN and CDR2 SYDVKM. The CDR3 runs 11 residues.

This clonotype was detected ten times or more. The rearrangement links TRBV20-1 to TRBJ1-5, with TRBD1 matching over 10 bases. V was pared by 5 bases and J by 2 bases, with 6 bases of the junction left unmatched. This CDR3 is built from 15 residues. CDR1 and CDR2 (germline): DFQATT, SNEGSKA (reference sequence). CDR3 in amino acids: CSAGGQGDGNQPQHF. Here the CDR3 DNA reads TGCAGTGCTGGAGGACAGGGGGATGGCAATCAGCCCCAGCATTTT.

In the case of this clonotype: Just one base apart from a much larger clone, this may be a read error. The gene calls are TRBV6-1 and TRBJ2-3; TRBD1 matches 9 bases. The CDR3 is 16 amino acids. Germline V gene data show CDR1 as MNHNS and CDR2 as SASEGT. The V segment lost 4 bases and the J segment 10 bases; nucleotides outside the gene matches: 15. CDR3 sequence reads: CASSVERRTGEIPQYF. CDR3 nucleotide sequence: TGTGCCAGCAGTGTCGAAAGGCGGACAGGGGAAATCCCGCAGTATTTT.